This is a list of T cell receptor beta chains from one sample in a study of post-analysis software for immune sequencing data. TCRdb reprocessed the PCR reads with MiXCR, giving one entry per CDR3 protein. Of 400,000 to 500,000 distinct CDR3 sequences listed, approximately 42% are singletons. The material sequenced was blood. These receptors were taken from a girl aged 2 to 10 with multiple sclerosis. CDR3s include the opening cysteine and the closing phenylalanine or tryptophan. The order of the fields is CDR3 length, D gene, V gene, J gene, CDR3 protein. A D gene is named only where the DNA matches it firmly.

length: 15
D: TRBD2
V: TRBV5-1
J: TRBJ2-3
CDR3: CASSLVAGSTDTQYF

length: 12
D: NA
V: TRBV29-1
J: TRBJ2-3
CDR3: CSVAGKDLTQYF

length: 13
D: TRBD1
V: TRBV6-2/TRBV6-3
J: TRBJ1-1
CDR3: CASRKQGIGEAFF

length: 14
D: TRBD1
V: TRBV7-8
J: TRBJ2-1
CDR3: CASRDRGSYNEQFF

length: 15
D: NA
V: TRBV6-5
J: TRBJ2-1
CDR3: CASSYYKTRVNEQFF

length: 17
D: NA
V: TRBV7-2
J: TRBJ1-2
CDR3: CASSLGLGGGRENGYTF

length: 16
D: NA
V: TRBV7-9
J: TRBJ2-3
CDR3: CASTPTMTASTDTQYF

length: 16
D: TRBD2
V: TRBV27
J: TRBJ2-4
CDR3: CASSLGPSGGQNIQYF

length: 15
D: NA
V: TRBV13
J: TRBJ2-3
CDR3: CASSPRGGFTDTQYF

length: 14
D: NA
V: TRBV7-2
J: TRBJ1-5
CDR3: CASSPARRDQPQHF

length: 15
D: NA
V: TRBV3-1
J: TRBJ2-5
CDR3: CASSQSGRVQETQYF

length: 17
D: NA
V: TRBV6-5
J: TRBJ1-1
CDR3: CASSYQGQGGRRTEAFF

length: 18
D: TRBD2
V: TRBV20-1
J: TRBJ2-1
CDR3: CSARVRLAGGRYYNEQFF

length: 14
D: NA
V: TRBV6-6
J: TRBJ2-1
CDR3: CASSYSRQNNEQFF

length: 13
D: NA
V: TRBV2
J: TRBJ2-3
CDR3: CASRDHSTDTQYF

length: 15
D: NA
V: TRBV7-2
J: TRBJ2-2
CDR3: CASSLLQPNTGELFF